Following are 2 T cell receptor beta chains from one sample sequenced in a study of blood T cell repertoires in COVID-19. Sequenced by immunoSEQ multiplex PCR; TCRdb stores in-frame clones only, minus some. The top ten hold around 3.9% of the sample, which has over 80,000 clones, approximately 74% seen once. The sample consisted of peripheral blood. The receptors were gathered from a man aged 65 to 79 with COVID-19, enrolled during active disease.

This chain uses TRBV6-2 or TRBV6-3 with TRBJ2-7, with no clear D. Germline CDR1 reads MNHEY; CDR2 reads SVGEGT. The CDR3 covers 13 residues. V lost 3 bases to trimming and J lost 4 bases, with 10 bases between them. CDR3: CASSYTPGYEQYF. In nucleotides, the CDR3 is TGTGCCAGCAGTTATACCCCAGGATACGAGCAGTACTTC.

V is TRBV28 and J is TRBJ1-5; a weak D match, TRBD1 (5 bases). Trimming shortened V by 11 bases and J by 2 bases, and 19 bases separated the two germline ends. Germline CDR1 reads MDHEN; CDR2 reads SYDVKM. The CDR3 totals 15 residues. In DNA, the CDR3 is TGTGCCGGGTCCTTTCGTGGGGGGGGCAATCAGCCCCAGCATTTT. Translated: CAGSFRGGGNQPQHF.